These 24 T cell receptor beta chains were sequenced from one sample in a study of T cell responses to AZD1222 COVID-19 vaccine. TCRdb's copy holds only in-frame clones and misses some; the assay was immunoSEQ multiplex PCR. Among under 110,000 clones, 87% were seen once, and the ten largest hold 16%. Specimen: peripheral blood, collected on day 0 of AZD1222 vaccination. The receptors shown here come from an adult in good health.

This clone was seen only a few times. V gene TRBV3-1 (or the pseudogene TRBV3-2) combines with J gene TRBJ1-2, with D perhaps matching TRBD1 (5 bases). In germline, CDR1 is LGHDT, CDR2 YNNKEL (reference sequence). The CDR3 length is 13 residues. The V and J ends lost 1 base and 6 bases respectively, with 9 bases between them. The CDR3 loop reads CASSQVTGDGYTF. CDR3 sequence (DNA): TGTGCCAGCAGCCAAGTAACAGGCGATGGCTACACCTTC.

The chain couples TRBV4-1 to TRBJ2-3; TRBD2 aligns across 13 bases. This CDR3 contains 18 residues. With V trimmed by 2 bases and J by 9 bases, 14 bases remained unmatched. CDR1 and CDR2 (germline): MGHRA, YSYEKL. The CDR3 loop is CASSQNVLGLAGLYTQYF. The CDR3 coding sequence is TGCGCCAGCAGCCAAAACGTGTTGGGACTAGCGGGGCTGTACACGCAGTATTTT.

The table lists this clone with a few counts. The genes are TRBV19 and TRBJ2-5; TRBD2 matches 11 bases. Germline CDR1 LNHDA, CDR2 SQIVND (reference sequence). Trimming removed 5 bases from V and 4 bases from J; junction bases left unmatched: 6. The CDR3 is made up of 15 amino acids. For the CDR3, the DNA is TGTGCCAGTAGTCGACTAGCGGGAACTGGAGAGACCCAGTACTTC. Residues: CASSRLAGTGETQYF.

The J gene is TRBJ2-7, the V gene TRBV6-5, with TRBD2 matching 7 bases. The CDR3 consists of 15 residues. Germline V CDR1 and CDR2: MNHEY, SVGAGI. Losses at the gene ends were 10 bases for V and 3 bases for J; bases not matched to a gene: 15. In DNA form, the CDR3 reads TGTGCCACCTCGATTGGGAGGGCAGCGAACTACGAGCAGTACTTC. This gives the protein CATSIGRAANYEQYF.

A few counts support this clone. This chain connects TRBV16 to TRBJ1-1, with D maybe TRBD1 (5 bases). The V and J ends lost 0 bases and 4 bases respectively, with 12 bases between them. This CDR3 spans 15 amino acids. Germline V gene lookup returns CDR1 KGHSY and CDR2 FQNENV. The CDR3 bases are TGTGCCAGCAGCCAATCGTTCAGGGTAGGCACTGAAGCTTTCTTT. Protein sequence: CASSQSFRVGTEAFF.

This clone was seen a handful of times. The V and J genes are TRBV28 and TRBJ2-7; TRBD2 matches 11 bases. Germline V CDR1 and CDR2: MDHEN, SYDVKM. The trim removed 7 bases at V and 4 bases at J, leaving 6 bases unmatched. The CDR3 is 14 residues long. The chain's CDR3 is CASTRLAGLYEQYF. CDR3 DNA sequence: TGTGCCAGCACTCGACTAGCGGGACTATACGAGCAGTACTTC.

V usage is TRBV12-3 or TRBV12-4 and J usage is TRBJ1-3, with D uncertain. The CDR3 consists of 12 residues. The V gene lost 8 bases and the J gene lost 0 bases, with 5 bases spanning the gap. The CDR3 DNA reads as TGTGCCAGCCGCCCCTCTGGAAACACCATATATTTT. It encodes CASRPSGNTIYF.

The V gene is TRBV6-4, the J gene TRBJ2-3; D possibly matches TRBD1 or TRBD2 (5 bases each). Trimming shortened V by 2 bases and J by 0 bases, and 9 bases separated the two germline ends. This CDR3 is built from 15 residues. The germline V gene has CDR1 MRHNA and CDR2 SNTAGT. CDR3 bases: TGTGCCAGCAGTGACCGAGGGGATAGCACAGATACGCAGTATTTT. It translates to CASSDRGDSTDTQYF.

Here the CDR3 reads CASSVGDRMTEAFF. DNA of the CDR3: TGTGCCAGCAGCGTAGGAGACAGGATGACTGAAGCTTTCTTT. The chain joins TRBV9 to TRBJ1-1; perhaps TRBD1 as D (6 bases). CDR1 and CDR2 (germline): SGDLS, YYNGEE. The CDR3 totals 14 residues. V dropped 0 bases and J dropped 5 bases, with 11 bases sitting between them.

The rearrangement uses TRBV19 and TRBJ1-4; D is uncertain. CDR1 LNHDA and CDR2 SQIVND come from the germline V gene (reference sequence). The length of the CDR3 is 12 residues. Trimming left V 5 bases short and J 7 bases short, with 8 bases between. CDR3 loop: CASSPQGEKLFF. CDR3 nucleotides: TGTGCCAGTAGTCCCCAAGGTGAAAAACTGTTTTTT. Together with reference TRBV19 and TRBJ1-4, the CDR3 gives the full variable domain: DGGITQSPKYLFRKEGQNVTLSCEQNLNHDAMYWYRQDPGQGLRLIYYSQIVNDFQKGDIAEGYSVSREKKESFPLTVTSAQKNPTAFYLCASSPQGEKLFFGSGTQLSVL.

The chain recombines TRBV10-3 with TRBJ1-2; a possible D gene is TRBD1 (5 bases). The germline gives CDR1 ENHRY, CDR2 SYGVKD. The CDR3 is 13 amino acids. The ends were cut back, 11 bases at V and 8 bases at J, with 21 bases in the middle. CDR3 sequence (DNA): TGTGCCGCACGATTAGGGGACGCTTCGGGCTACACCTTC. This gives the protein CAARLGDASGYTF.

The DNA for the CDR3 is TGTGCCAGCAGTAGGGAGAGGATCCGTGAAGCTTTCTTT. It is translated as CASSRERIREAFF. This sequence joins TRBV6-5 and TRBJ1-1; unclear D gene. V lost 5 bases, J lost 7 bases, and 14 bases lay in between. Germline V gene sequence: CDR1 MNHEY, CDR2 SVGAGI. There are 13 residues in the CDR3.

This clone showed up just once. The V and J genes are TRBV10-3 and TRBJ2-5; D is unclear. There are 15 residues in the CDR3. Trimming took 3 bases from V and 2 from J, leaving 13 bases between them. The germline V gene encodes CDR1 ENHRY and CDR2 SYGVKD. The CDR3 region has the DNA TGTGCCATCAGTGATCTAGGGCGTCGTCAAGAGACCCAGTACTTC. It encodes CAISDLGRRQETQYF.

The chain joins TRBV19 to TRBJ1-1; TRBD1 matches 9 bases. CDR3 length equals 15 residues. J lost 3 bases, V lost 6 bases, and 8 bases had no gene match. Germline V lookup: CDR1 LNHDA, CDR2 SQIVND (reference sequence). CDR3 amino acids: CASRSRTGAYTEAFF. The CDR3 bases are TGTGCCAGTAGAAGTAGGACAGGGGCCTACACTGAAGCTTTCTTT.

V usage is TRBV5-1 and J usage is TRBJ2-1, with TRBD2 matching over 8 bases. Trimming cost V 0 bases and J 0 bases; bases outside gene matches: 2. The germline V gene has CDR1 SGHRS and CDR2 YFSETQ. The CDR3 is 16 residues long. This CDR3 is CASSLVGTSSYNEQFF. The CDR3 bases are TGCGCCAGCAGCTTGGTTGGGACTAGCTCCTACAATGAGCAGTTCTTC.

The J gene is TRBJ1-5, the V gene TRBV4-1; 10 nucleotides agree with TRBD1. The CDR3 sequence is 15 residues long. Germline V gene data show CDR1 as MGHRA and CDR2 as YSYEKL. The V gene end was trimmed by 5 bases and the J gene end by 5 bases; junction bases not matched to a gene: 6. CDR3 residues: CASSRSGTGDQPQHF. The CDR3 DNA reads as TGCGCCAGCAGCAGATCGGGGACAGGGGATCAGCCCCAGCATTTT.

CDR3 nucleotides: TGTGCCAGCAGTGCCCGGTACGTGTCTAGCAATCAGCCCCAGCATTTT. Translation gives CASSARYVSSNQPQHF. The genes are TRBV6-6 and TRBJ1-5, with D hard to call. Germline V gives CDR1 MNHNY, CDR2 SVGAGI (reference sequence). Between the trimmed V and J ends, which lost 5 bases and 0 bases, there was a span of 14 bases. The length of the CDR3 is 16 residues.

The chain joins TRBV5-1 to TRBJ1-2; 8 bases are shared with TRBD1. The V gene end was trimmed by 1 base and the J gene end by 8 bases; junction bases not matched to a gene: 10. CDR1 SGHRS and CDR2 YFSETQ come from the germline V gene. The CDR3 has 15 residues. As DNA, the CDR3 is TGCGCCAGCAGCTTGATGGCAGGGGGCACGGAGGGCTACACCTTC. Amino acids: CASSLMAGGTEGYTF.

J is TRBJ1-2 and V is TRBV2, with D possibly being TRBD1 (6 bases). From germline, CDR1 is SNHLY and CDR2 FYNNEI. V was shortened by 6 bases and J by 5 bases, with 16 bases between the two germline ends. The CDR3 is 14 residues long. The CDR3 reads CASRGGQGGYGYTF. The CDR3 nucleotides read TGTGCCAGCAGAGGGGGTCAGGGCGGGTATGGCTACACCTTC.

This clone has only one observation. This rearrangement joins TRBV25-1 to TRBJ2-2; TRBD2 might be the D (6 bases). The germline V gene encodes CDR1 MGHDK and CDR2 SYGVNS. The length of the CDR3 is 15 residues. Trimming took off 6 bases at V and 3 bases at J, with 14 bases between the two ends. CDR3 residues: CASSLASSDTGELFF. DNA for the CDR3: TGTGCCAGCAGCTTAGCTTCTAGCGACACCGGGGAGCTGTTTTTT.

The V gene is TRBV2, the J gene TRBJ1-6, with 7 positions matching TRBD1. This CDR3 is built from 13 residues. Per germline, CDR1 SNHLY and CDR2 FYNNEI. Trimming at V came to 8 bases and at J to 5 bases, leaving 3 bases not matched to a gene. The CDR3 DNA is TGTGCCAGCGAGGACAGGCATAATTCACCCCTCCACTTT. Its protein product is CASEDRHNSPLHF.

The V gene is TRBV2, the J gene TRBJ1-5; no clear D. The CDR3 loop spans 13 amino acids. CDR1 and CDR2 from the germline V gene are SNHLY and FYNNEI. V was pared by 7 bases and J by 2 bases, with 9 bases between. Here the CDR3 reads CASMGRGNQPQHF. CDR3 coding DNA: TGTGCCAGCATGGGAAGGGGCAATCAGCCCCAGCATTTT.

This chain uses TRBV6-5 with TRBJ2-1; no clear D. Germline loops: CDR1 MNHEY, CDR2 SVGAGI. V was shortened by 0 bases and J by 5 bases, with 11 bases between the two germline ends. The CDR3 totals 15 residues. The CDR3 reads CASSYSTPRNNEQFF. CDR3 DNA: TGTGCCAGCAGTTACTCGACCCCCCGCAACAATGAGCAGTTCTTC.

The chain recombines TRBV19 with TRBJ1-5; D remains unclear. Germline V gene sequence: CDR1 LNHDA, CDR2 SQIVND (reference sequence). This CDR3 region has 13 residues. V was clipped by 2 bases and J by 9 bases, with 11 bases between them. CDR3 protein: CASSITAVGPQHF. The CDR3 DNA follows: TGTGCCAGTAGTATAACGGCCGTGGGGCCCCAGCATTTT.